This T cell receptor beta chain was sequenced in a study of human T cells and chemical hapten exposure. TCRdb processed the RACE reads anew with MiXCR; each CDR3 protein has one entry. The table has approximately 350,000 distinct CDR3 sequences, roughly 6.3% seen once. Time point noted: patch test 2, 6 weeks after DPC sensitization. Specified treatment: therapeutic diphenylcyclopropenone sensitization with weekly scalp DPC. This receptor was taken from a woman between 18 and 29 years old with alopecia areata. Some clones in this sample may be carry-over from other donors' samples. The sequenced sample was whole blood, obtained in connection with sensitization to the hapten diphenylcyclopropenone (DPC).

CDR3 nucleotide sequence: TGCGCCAGCAGCCAAGATATATCAGATACGCAGTATTTT. Translating it yields CASSQDISDTQYF. This chain joins TRBV4-3 and TRBJ2-3, with unresolved D. V lost 0 bases and J lost 4, with 5 bases in between. CDR3 length equals 13 residues. Germline V gene data show CDR1 as LGHNA and CDR2 as YSLEER.